The clone carrying this T cell receptor (beta chain) was counted between two and nine times. Its specificity is not known. The protocol was immunoSEQ multiplex PCR, while the TCRdb copy is restricted to in-frame clones and leaves out a portion. The sample lists roughly 35,000 clones, about 85% seen once, with approximately 1.6% in the top ten. These data originate in a study of T cells in narcolepsy. Study as a whole: Patients with NT1 or NT2 and healthy control donors were enrolled.

This CDR3 region has 14 residues. V lost 2 bases to trimming and J lost 4 bases; unmatched junction nucleotides: 0. Germline V gene lookup returns CDR1 MNHEY and CDR2 SMNVEV (reference sequence). Study observations and caveats: Healthy controls reportedly lacked the autoreactive clonotypes serially found in patients' blood. Autoreactive HCRT-specific and TRIB2-specific clonotypes were marked in same-patient CSF-versus-blood CD4+ comparisons.

Sample: CD45RA- memory CD4+ T cells from PBMCs. The chain carries TRBV27 and TRBJ2-2, with 8 nucleotides matching TRBD1. The TCR comes from a human donor with narcolepsy. Here the CDR3 reads CASSLDRGTGELFF. The CDR3 DNA sequence: TGTGCCAGCAGTTTAGACAGGGGCACCGGGGAGCTGTTTTTT.